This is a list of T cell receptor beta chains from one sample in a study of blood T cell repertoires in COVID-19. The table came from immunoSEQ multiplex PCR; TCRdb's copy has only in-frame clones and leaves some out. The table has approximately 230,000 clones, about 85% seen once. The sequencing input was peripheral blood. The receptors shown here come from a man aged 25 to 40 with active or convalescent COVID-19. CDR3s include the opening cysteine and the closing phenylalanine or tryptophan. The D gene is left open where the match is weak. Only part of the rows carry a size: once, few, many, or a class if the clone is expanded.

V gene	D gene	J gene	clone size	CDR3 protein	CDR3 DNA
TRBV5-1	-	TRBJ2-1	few	CASSHGTSDEQFF	TGCGCCAGCAGCCACGGGACTTCGGATGAGCAGTTCTTC
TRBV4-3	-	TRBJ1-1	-	CASSQHIAGVGAAAFF	TGCGCCAGCAGCCAACATATCGCAGGGGTTGGAGCGGCAGCTTTCTTT
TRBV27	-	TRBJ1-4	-	CASSYGGPGEKLFF	TGTGCCAGCAGTTACGGGGGGCCGGGTGAAAAACTGTTTTTT
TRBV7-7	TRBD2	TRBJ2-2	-	CASSSGLAGGPQTGELFF	TGTGCTAGCAGCTCAGGCTTAGCGGGAGGGCCTCAAACCGGGGAGCTGTTTTTT
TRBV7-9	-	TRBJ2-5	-	CASSLVSGGLETQYF	TGTGCCAGCAGCTTAGTTTCGGGGGGCTTGGAGACCCAGTACTTC
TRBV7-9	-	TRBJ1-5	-	CASSDATGNQPQHF	TGTGCCAGCAGCGACGCTACAGGAAATCAGCCCCAGCATTTT
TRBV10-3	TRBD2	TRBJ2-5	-	CAISEFSGGQETQYF	TGTGCCATCAGTGAGTTTAGCGGGGGGCAAGAGACCCAGTACTTC
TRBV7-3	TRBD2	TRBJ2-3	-	CASSLESSGRGKADTQYF	TGTGCCAGCAGCTTAGAGTCCAGCGGGAGGGGAAAGGCAGATACGCAGTATTTT
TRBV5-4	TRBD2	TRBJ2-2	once	CASSSSSGRTTGELFF	TGTGCCAGCAGCTCCTCTAGCGGGAGGACCACCGGGGAGCTGTTTTTT
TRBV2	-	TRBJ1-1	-	CASSERETEAFF	TGTGCCAGCAGTGAAAGGGAGACTGAAGCTTTCTTT
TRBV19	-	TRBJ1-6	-	CASSTPGGLGSPLHF	TGTGCCAGTAGTACGCCCGGGGGGCTGGGTTCACCCCTCCACTTT
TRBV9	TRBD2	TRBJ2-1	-	CASSPDAGTSRPNEQFF	TGTGCCAGCAGCCCAGACGCCGGGACTAGTAGACCTAATGAGCAGTTCTTC
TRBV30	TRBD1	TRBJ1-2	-	CAWSRQGRVGYTF	TGTGCCTGGAGTCGACAGGGTAGGGTTGGCTACACCTTC
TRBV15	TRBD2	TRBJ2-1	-	CATSRVFAGGKGDEQFF	TGTGCCACCAGCAGGGTCTTCGCGGGGGGAAAGGGGGATGAGCAGTTCTTC
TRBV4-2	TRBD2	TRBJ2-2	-	CASSLLPGLAGSGELFF	TGTGCCAGCAGCCTCCTCCCGGGACTAGCGGGATCCGGGGAGCTGTTTTTT
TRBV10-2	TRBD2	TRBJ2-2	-	CASSEAGEPGGELFF	TGCGCCAGCAGTGAAGCGGGAGAACCGGGCGGGGAGCTGTTTTTT
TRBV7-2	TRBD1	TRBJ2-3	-	CASSLGGQGRGDTQYF	TGTGCCAGCAGCTTAGGGGGACAGGGGAGAGGAGATACGCAGTATTTT
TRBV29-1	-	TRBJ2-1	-	CSVASSYNEQFF	TGCAGCGTTGCCAGCTCCTACAATGAGCAGTTCTTC
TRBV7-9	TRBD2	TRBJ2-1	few	CASSLQVLAGAEQFF	TGTGCCAGCAGCTTGCAGGTTCTCGCGGGAGCCGAGCAGTTCTTC
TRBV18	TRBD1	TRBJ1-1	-	CASSPRQGDTEAFF	TGTGCCAGCTCACCGAGACAGGGTGACACTGAAGCTTTCTTT
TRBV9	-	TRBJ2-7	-	CASSPRGIAPVEQYF	TGTGCCAGCAGCCCTAGGGGGATCGCCCCGGTCGAGCAGTACTTC
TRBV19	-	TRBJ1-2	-	CTSRNSGTLYGYTF	TGTACCAGCCGTAATAGCGGGACTCTTTATGGCTACACCTTC
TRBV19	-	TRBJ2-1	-	CASSIGGYNEQFF	TGTGCCAGTAGTATAGGCGGGTACAATGAGCAGTTCTTC
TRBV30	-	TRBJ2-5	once	CAWSRASRETQYF	TGTGCCTGGAGTAGGGCTAGCCGAGAGACCCAGTACTTC
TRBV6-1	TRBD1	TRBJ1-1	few	CASREDRGWTEAFF	TGTGCCAGCAGAGAAGACAGGGGGTGGACTGAAGCTTTCTTT
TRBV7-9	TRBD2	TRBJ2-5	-	CASSLARGGPETQYF	TGTGCCAGCAGCTTAGCGCGGGGGGGCCCAGAGACCCAGTACTTC